The TCR beta chain under discussion was sequenced for a study of blood T cell repertoires in COVID-19. The table came from immunoSEQ multiplex PCR; TCRdb's copy has only in-frame clones and leaves some out. The table shows 150,000 to 200,000 clones, with approximately 86% occurring only once. The sequenced material came from peripheral blood. This clonotype was sampled from an elderly woman with COVID-19, enrolled during active disease.

Here the CDR3 reads CATSETGTVSTDTQYF. The CDR3 DNA sequence: TGTGCCACCAGTGAAACCGGGACAGTGAGCACAGATACGCAGTATTTT. V usage is TRBV24-1 and J usage is TRBJ2-3, with 7 bases lining up with TRBD1. The CDR3 sequence is 16 residues long. Per germline, CDR1 KGHDR and CDR2 SFDVKD. With V trimmed by 4 bases and J by 0 bases, 6 bases remained unmatched.